This entry lists 24 T cell receptor beta chains sequenced from one sample in a study of shared clonotypes between healthy human individuals. Sequenced by immunoSEQ multiplex PCR; TCRdb stores in-frame clones only, minus some. The table has about 700,000 clones, roughly 70% seen once; the top ten hold 1.7%. The specimen sequenced was memory CD4+ T cells sorted from blood. Indicated subset: CD45RA-negative fraction. The origin of the receptors is a woman aged 25 to 39 in good health.

V is TRBV5-1 and J is TRBJ2-1; D not certain. Germline V gene sequence: CDR1 SGHRS, CDR2 YFSETQ. The CDR3 runs 15 residues. V shed 4 bases and J shed 11 bases, with 22 bases lying between them. As DNA, the CDR3 is TGCGCCAGCAGCCCACGATTAGCCCCTCCTCGTCAGCAGTTCTTC. Translating it yields CASSPRLAPPRQQFF.

This clone was seen only once. The rearrangement uses TRBV15 and TRBJ2-7; 7 bases fit TRBD1. The CDR3 runs to 15 residues. Germline CDR1 reads LNHNV; CDR2 reads YYDKDF (reference sequence). The J segment lost 3 bases and the V segment lost 1 base, leaving 6 bases of the junction unmatched. The CDR3 nucleotides are TGTGCCACCAGCAGAGCAAGAACAGGGGACTACGAGCAGTACTTC. Amino acid sequence: CATSRARTGDYEQYF.

The chain has TRBV7-9 and TRBJ2-1, with 10 bases fitting TRBD1. Germline-derived CDR1 and CDR2 are SEHNR and FQNEAQ (reference sequence). This CDR3 spans 17 amino acids. The trim removed 1 base at V and 6 bases at J, leaving 9 bases unmatched. This CDR3 is CASSLVPSGTGVNEQFF. DNA of the CDR3: TGTGCCAGCAGCTTAGTCCCCTCCGGGACAGGGGTCAATGAGCAGTTCTTC.

The table lists this clone with a few counts. V usage is TRBV7-2 and J usage is TRBJ2-2; D gene unclear. Looked up from germline, CDR1 is SGHTA and CDR2 is FQGNSA. Trimming took off 7 bases at V and 5 bases at J, with 11 bases between the two ends. The CDR3 loop spans 13 amino acids. This CDR3 reads CASTLLNTGELFF. CDR3 in DNA: TGTGCCAGCACCCTCTTAAATACCGGGGAGCTGTTTTTT.

This sequence joins TRBV2 and TRBJ1-1; no definite D call. Germline lookup yields CDR1 SNHLY and CDR2 FYNNEI. The V end lost 6 bases, the J end lost 9 bases, and 20 bases lay between the germline ends. The CDR3 spans 14 residues. The DNA for the CDR3 is TGTGCCAGCAGGGTTGGGAGCATACGGGGTCAAGCTTTCTTT. Protein sequence: CASRVGSIRGQAFF.

This clone has only a few counts. The chain has TRBV19 and TRBJ2-2; D might be TRBD1 or TRBD2, each matching 5 bases. CDR3 length equals 13 residues. CDR1 is LNHDA and CDR2 is SQIVND in the germline V gene (reference sequence). Trimming pared 4 bases from V and 2 bases from J, leaving 5 bases between. The CDR3 DNA reads as TGTGCCAGTAGTAGGGACAACACCGGGGAGCTGTTTTTT. This translates into CASSRDNTGELFF. Full variable domain (rest looked up from reference TRBV19 and TRBJ2-2): DGGITQSPKYLFRKEGQNVTLSCEQNLNHDAMYWYRQDPGQGLRLIYYSQIVNDFQKGDIAEGYSVSREKKESFPLTVTSAQKNPTAFYLCASSRDNTGELFFGEGSRLTVL.

This rearrangement joins TRBV28 to TRBJ1-5, with 7 bases aligning to TRBD1. The CDR3 length is 14 residues. After removal of 4 bases from V and 5 bases from J, the junction contained 5 bases not matched to a gene. CDR1 and CDR2 from the germline V gene are MDHEN and SYDVKM. The CDR3 sequence is CASSSQGEHQPQHF. The CDR3 bases are TGTGCCAGCAGTTCGCAGGGGGAACATCAGCCCCAGCATTTT.

This chain connects TRBV29-1 to TRBJ2-4; possibly TRBD1 for D (6 bases). The CDR3 totals 14 residues. V lost 6 bases and J 10 bases, leaving 22 bases between the germline ends. Germline V gives CDR1 SQVTM, CDR2 ANQGSEA. The CDR3 protein is CSVGFRGASGIQYF. CDR3 nucleotide sequence: TGCAGCGTAGGGTTCAGGGGCGCGAGTGGAATTCAGTACTTC.

V and J are TRBV6-1 and TRBJ2-7; 8 positions match TRBD2. Unmatched junction bases numbered 7, after V lost 5 bases and J lost 1 base. Looked up from germline, CDR1 is MNHNS and CDR2 is SASEGT. This CDR3 is built from 15 residues. The CDR3 DNA sequence: TGTGCCAGCAGTTTGCAACTAGCGGCTTCCTACGAGCAGTACTTC. This codes for CASSLQLAASYEQYF.

V is TRBV5-1 and J is TRBJ1-3; TRBD1 matches at 9 bases. The V segment lost 7 bases and the J segment 2 bases; nucleotides outside the gene matches: 7. Germline CDR1 is SGHRS and CDR2 is YFSETQ. This CDR3 has 15 residues. As DNA, the CDR3 is TGCGCCAGCCGGACAGGGGATCTGGCTGGAAACACCATATATTTT. This translates into CASRTGDLAGNTIYF.

The CDR3: CASSPGPVESNEQFF. DNA for the CDR3: TGTGCCAGCAGCCCAGGACCAGTTGAAAGCAATGAGCAGTTCTTC. The rearrangement uses TRBV7-7 and TRBJ2-1; no reliable D call. V was shortened by 5 bases and J by 6 bases, with 17 bases between the two germline ends. Germline assignment: CDR1 SSHAT and CDR2 FNYEAQ (reference sequence). The CDR3 is made up of 15 amino acids.

In DNA form, the CDR3 reads TGTGCCAGCAGCCGGGACAACTCCTATGGCTACACCTTC. This sequence encodes CASSRDNSYGYTF. The chain links TRBV28 to TRBJ1-2, with D tentatively TRBD1 (6 bases). Germline V gene sequence: CDR1 MDHEN, CDR2 SYDVKM. This CDR3 region has 13 residues. Trimming cost V 6 bases and J 4 bases, with 12 bases left between them.

V is TRBV2 and J is TRBJ2-7, with unresolved D. CDR3 length equals 12 residues. V lost 3 bases, J lost 2 bases, and 5 bases lay in between. Germline lookup yields CDR1 SNHLY and CDR2 FYNNEI. CDR3: CASSDGTYEQYF. CDR3 in DNA: TGTGCCAGCAGTGATGGGACCTACGAGCAGTACTTC. The variable domain in full, with the rest retrieved from reference TRBV2 and TRBJ2-7, is EPEVTQTPSHQVTQMGQEVILRCVPISNHLYFYWYRQILGQKVEFLVSFYNNEISEKSEIFDDQFSVERPDGSNFTLKIRSTKLEDSAMYFCASSDGTYEQYFGPGTRLTVT.

This clone has only one observation. This sequence joins TRBV10-3 and TRBJ1-1; D gene uncertain. The CDR3 has 15 residues. The germline V gene has CDR1 ENHRY and CDR2 SYGVKD. V was cut by 3 bases and J by 0 bases, with 11 bases left in between. CDR3 amino acids: CAISDRGIMNTEAFF. CDR3 in DNA: TGTGCCATCAGTGACCGAGGGATCATGAACACTGAAGCTTTCTTT.

This clone was seen a handful of times. V gene TRBV7-9 combines with J gene TRBJ2-3; D is ambiguous. There are 16 residues in the CDR3. From germline, CDR1 is SEHNR and CDR2 FQNEAQ (reference sequence). Trimming removed 4 bases at V and 2 bases at J, with 16 bases between. CDR3 protein: CASSSFGAIHTDTQYF. The CDR3 region has the DNA TGTGCCAGCAGCTCCTTTGGAGCGATACACACAGATACGCAGTATTTT.

The chain carries TRBV5-6 and TRBJ2-3; no definite D call. Germline lookup yields CDR1 SGHDT and CDR2 YYEEEE. Trimming shortened V by 0 bases and J by 6 bases, and 11 bases separated the two germline ends. This CDR3 comprises 14 residues. The CDR3 here is CASSLDLPGDTQYF. The CDR3 nucleotides are TGTGCCAGCAGCTTGGACTTGCCCGGGGATACGCAGTATTTT.

The V gene is TRBV27, the J gene TRBJ2-1; 14 bases are a match to TRBD2. CDR3 size: 17 residues. CDR1 and CDR2 (germline): MNHEY, SMNVEV (reference sequence). With V trimmed by 6 bases and J by 8 bases, 12 bases remained unmatched. The CDR3 loop reads CASSLRGTSGSHHEQFF. The CDR3, as DNA: TGTGCCAGCAGCCTCAGAGGGACTAGCGGGAGTCATCATGAGCAGTTCTTC.

The rearrangement joins TRBV5-1 to TRBJ2-5; 7 bases map to TRBD1. CDR1 is SGHRS and CDR2 is YFSETQ in the germline V gene. The CDR3 extends over 13 amino acids. With V trimmed by 4 bases and J by 6 bases, 6 bases remained unmatched. In DNA form, the CDR3 reads TGCGCCAGCAGCCACGACAGGGAACAGACCCAGTACTTC. Amino acids: CASSHDREQTQYF.

The chain joins TRBV5-4 to TRBJ1-2, with D possibly matching TRBD1 (5 bases). The germline V gene has CDR1 SGHNT and CDR2 YYREEE (reference sequence). Trimming took off 1 base at V and 3 bases at J, with 13 bases between the two ends. The CDR3 has 15 residues. CDR3 nucleotides: TGTGCCAGCAGCTTGTGGCAGGGCTATGACTATGGCTACACCTTC. Translation: CASSLWQGYDYGYTF.

CDR3 coding DNA: TGCGCCAGCAGCCAAGAGGACAGGGTCACGCCCCAGCATTTT. Amino acid sequence: CASSQEDRVTPQHF. J is TRBJ1-5 and V is TRBV4-1, with 8 bases fitting TRBD1. V lost 0 bases, J lost 9 bases, and 4 bases stayed unmatched. Germline V gives CDR1 MGHRA, CDR2 YSYEKL. This CDR3 comprises 14 residues.

The chain joins TRBV7-9 to TRBJ2-7; possible D gene TRBD1, 6 bases. The length of the CDR3 is 13 residues. V was clipped by 5 bases and J by 4 bases, with 12 bases between them. Germline loops: CDR1 SEHNR, CDR2 FQNEAQ (reference sequence). The CDR3 here is CASSPGAEYEQYF. The CDR3 DNA follows: TGTGCCAGCAGCCCAGGGGCAGAGTACGAGCAGTACTTC. The full variable domain, rest sourced from reference TRBV7-9 and TRBJ2-7, is DTGVSQNPRHKITKRGQNVTFRCDPISEHNRLYWYRQTLGQGPEFLTYFQNEAQLEKSRLLSDRFSAERPKGSFSTLEIQRTEQGDSAMYLCASSPGAEYEQYFGPGTRLTVT.

The rearrangement links TRBV28 to TRBJ1-2, with D maybe TRBD1 (6 bases). The germline gives CDR1 MDHEN, CDR2 SYDVKM. This CDR3 region has 15 residues. Trimming pared 4 bases from V and 4 bases from J, leaving 16 bases between. The chain's CDR3 is CASSSRHKGVYGYTF. Here the CDR3 DNA reads TGTGCCAGCAGTTCTAGACACAAGGGGGTCTATGGCTACACCTTC.

The V call is TRBV9, the J call TRBJ2-1, with 13 bases aligning to TRBD2. V lost 2 bases, J lost 8 bases, and 1 base stayed unmatched. This CDR3 contains 14 residues. Germline CDR1 is SGDLS and CDR2 is YYNGEE. The chain's CDR3 is CASSVGLAGDEQFF. In DNA form, the CDR3 reads TGTGCCAGCAGCGTTGGACTAGCGGGAGATGAGCAGTTCTTC.

This clone was recorded many times. The chain's CDR3 is CASSFDRGYEQFF. CDR3 bases: TGTGCCAGCAGCTTTGACAGGGGGTATGAGCAGTTCTTC. The rearrangement links TRBV7-7 to TRBJ2-1, with 9 bases matching TRBD1. Germline-derived CDR1 and CDR2 are SSHAT and FNYEAQ (reference sequence). With V trimmed by 3 bases and J by 8 bases, 2 bases remained unmatched. There are 13 residues in the CDR3.